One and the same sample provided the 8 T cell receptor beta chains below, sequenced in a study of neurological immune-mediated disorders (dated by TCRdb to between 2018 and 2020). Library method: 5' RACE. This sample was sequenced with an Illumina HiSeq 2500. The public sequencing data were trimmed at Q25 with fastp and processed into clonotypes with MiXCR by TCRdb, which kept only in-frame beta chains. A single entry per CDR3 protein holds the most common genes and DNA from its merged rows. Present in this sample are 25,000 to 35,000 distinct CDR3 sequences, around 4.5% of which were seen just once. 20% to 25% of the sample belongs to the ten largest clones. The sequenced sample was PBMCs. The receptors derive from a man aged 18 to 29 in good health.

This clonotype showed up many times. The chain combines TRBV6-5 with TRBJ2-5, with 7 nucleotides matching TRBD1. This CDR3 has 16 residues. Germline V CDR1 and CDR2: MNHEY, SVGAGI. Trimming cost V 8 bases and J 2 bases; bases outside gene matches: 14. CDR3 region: CASGDYGTGQQETQYF. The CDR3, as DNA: TGTGCCAGCGGAGATTATGGAACGGGACAGCAAGAGACCCAGTACTTC.

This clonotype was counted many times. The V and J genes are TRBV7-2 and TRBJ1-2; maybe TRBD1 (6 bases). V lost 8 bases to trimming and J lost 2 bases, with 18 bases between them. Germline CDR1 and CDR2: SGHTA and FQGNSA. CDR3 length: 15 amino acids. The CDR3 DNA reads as TGTGCCAGCGGATCGCGGACGGGGGCAAACTATGGCTACACCTTC. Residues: CASGSRTGANYGYTF.

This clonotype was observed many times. The DNA of the CDR3 is TGTGCCAGCAGGCTCACAGGGGGGGGCTACAATGAGCAGTTCTTC. This sequence encodes CASRLTGGGYNEQFF. The chain combines TRBV6-2 or TRBV6-3 with TRBJ2-1; weak D call: TRBD1 (8 bases). Germline V lookup: CDR1 MNHEY, CDR2 SVGEGT. With 6 bases removed from V and 3 bases from J, the gap between germline ends came to 15 bases. The CDR3 has 15 residues.

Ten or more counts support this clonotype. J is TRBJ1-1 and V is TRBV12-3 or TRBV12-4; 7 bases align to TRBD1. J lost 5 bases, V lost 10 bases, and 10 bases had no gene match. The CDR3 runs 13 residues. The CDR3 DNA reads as TGTGCCACCTTATCGGACAGGCCGACTGAAGCTTTCTTT. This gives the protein CATLSDRPTEAFF.

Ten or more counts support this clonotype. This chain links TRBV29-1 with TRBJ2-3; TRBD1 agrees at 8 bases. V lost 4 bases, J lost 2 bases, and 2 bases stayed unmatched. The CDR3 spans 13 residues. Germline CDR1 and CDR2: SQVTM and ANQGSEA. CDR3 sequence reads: CSVGGQVTDTQYF. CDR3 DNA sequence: TGCAGCGTTGGGGGACAGGTCACAGATACGCAGTATTTT.

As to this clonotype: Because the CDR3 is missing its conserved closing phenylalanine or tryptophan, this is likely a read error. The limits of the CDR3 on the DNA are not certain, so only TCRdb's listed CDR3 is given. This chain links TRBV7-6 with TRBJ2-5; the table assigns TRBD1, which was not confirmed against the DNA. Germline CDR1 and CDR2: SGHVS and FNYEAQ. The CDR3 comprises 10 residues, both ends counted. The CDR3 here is CASSLGVPKG.

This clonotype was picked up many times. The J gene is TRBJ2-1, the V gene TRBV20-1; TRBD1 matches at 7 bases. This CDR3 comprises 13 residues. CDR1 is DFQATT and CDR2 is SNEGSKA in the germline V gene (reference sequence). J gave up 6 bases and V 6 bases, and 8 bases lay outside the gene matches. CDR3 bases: TGCAGTGCCCGACAGGGATCAGGCAATGAGCAGTTCTTC. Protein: CSARQGSGNEQFF.

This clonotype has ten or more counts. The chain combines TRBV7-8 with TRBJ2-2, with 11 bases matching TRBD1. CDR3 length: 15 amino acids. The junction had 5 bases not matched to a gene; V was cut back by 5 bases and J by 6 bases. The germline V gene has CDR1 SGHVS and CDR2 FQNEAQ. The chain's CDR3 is CASSRRTGGPGELFF. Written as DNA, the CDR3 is TGTGCCAGCAGCCGAAGGACAGGGGGCCCCGGGGAGCTGTTTTTT.